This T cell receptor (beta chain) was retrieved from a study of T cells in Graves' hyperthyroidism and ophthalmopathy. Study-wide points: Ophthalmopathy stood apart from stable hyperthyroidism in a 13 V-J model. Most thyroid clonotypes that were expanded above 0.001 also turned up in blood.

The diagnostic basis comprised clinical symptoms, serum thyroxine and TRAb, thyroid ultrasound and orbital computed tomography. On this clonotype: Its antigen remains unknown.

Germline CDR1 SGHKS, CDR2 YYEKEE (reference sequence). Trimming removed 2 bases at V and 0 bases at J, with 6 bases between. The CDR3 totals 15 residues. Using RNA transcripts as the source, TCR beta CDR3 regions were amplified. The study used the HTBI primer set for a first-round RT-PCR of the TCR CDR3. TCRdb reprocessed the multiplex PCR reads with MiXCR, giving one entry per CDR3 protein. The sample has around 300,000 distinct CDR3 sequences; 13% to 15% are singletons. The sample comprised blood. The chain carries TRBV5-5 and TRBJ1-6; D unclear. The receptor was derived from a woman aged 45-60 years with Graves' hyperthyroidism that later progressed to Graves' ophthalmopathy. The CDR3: CASSLLYSYNSPLHF. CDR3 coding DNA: TGTGCCAGCAGCTTACTTTACTCCTATAATTCACCCCTCCACTTT.